Shown below are 16 T cell receptor beta chains from a single sample sequenced in a study of low-dose radiotherapy and immunotherapy resistance in tumors. Priming of first-strand cDNA relied on TRAV- and TRBV-specific primers (covering alpha and beta chains). A constant-region primer paired with the V-primer adapter amplified TCRs over about 19 PCR cycles. From the reads, TCRdb called clonotypes with MiXCR, one entry per CDR3 protein. The table lists some 94,000 distinct CDR3 sequences, around 20% of them singletons. As for time point: after trial treatment. Treatment denoted: LDRT plus nivolumab, ipilimumab, low-dose cyclophosphamide and aspirin (RACIN trial). Sequencing used PBMCs, obtained after low-dose radiotherapy plus immunotherapy. The receptors were gathered from a female donor with ovarian cancer.

This clonotype was recorded many times. This rearrangement joins TRBV12-3 or TRBV12-4 to TRBJ2-5; D possibly uses TRBD1 or TRBD2 (5 bases each). V was cut by 4 bases and J by 1 base, with 13 bases left in between. There are 15 residues in the CDR3. CDR3 sequence: CASSSGMGRQETQYF. The CDR3, as DNA: TGTGCCAGCAGTTCCGGGATGGGGCGCCAAGAGACCCAGTACTTC.

This clonotype occurred many times. This sequence joins TRBV9 and TRBJ1-6; a weak D match, TRBD1 (6 bases). Germline values: CDR1 SGDLS, CDR2 YYNGEE. The CDR3 has 15 residues. The V and J ends lost 3 bases and 10 bases respectively, with 17 bases between them. The CDR3 here is CASSERQEGRSPLHF. The DNA for the CDR3 is TGTGCCAGCAGCGAAAGACAGGAGGGGCGGTCACCCCTCCACTTT.

This clonotype occurred once. The V call is TRBV6-1, the J call TRBJ2-2, with 7 bases that match TRBD2. CDR3 length: 16 residues. CDR1 MNHNS and CDR2 SASEGT come from the germline V gene. Losses at the gene ends were 6 bases for V and 5 bases for J; bases not matched to a gene: 12. The CDR3 protein is CASRVRRGDGTGELFF. The CDR3 region has the DNA TGTGCCAGCAGGGTACGACGGGGGGACGGAACCGGGGAGCTGTTTTTT.

This clonotype was seen at least ten times. The rearrangement links TRBV7-2 to TRBJ2-3; D not certain. The CDR3 is 14 amino acids. Trimming cost V 0 bases and J 2 bases, with 6 bases left between them. In germline, CDR1 is SGHTA, CDR2 FQGNSA. This CDR3 is CASSLARATDTQYF. DNA of the CDR3: TGTGCCAGCAGCTTAGCAAGGGCCACAGATACGCAGTATTTT.

This clonotype was picked up many times. The J gene is TRBJ1-1, the V gene TRBV20-1, with D possibly matching TRBD1 (5 bases). CDR1 and CDR2 from the germline V gene are DFQATT and SNEGSKA (reference sequence). V was pared by 3 bases and J by 3 bases, with 32 bases between. The CDR3 sequence is 20 residues long. CDR3 sequence reads: CSASPSFRASGGRLHTEAFF. CDR3 sequence (DNA): TGCAGTGCTAGCCCTTCCTTTCGGGCCTCGGGGGGGAGGCTCCACACTGAAGCTTTCTTT.

At least ten counts were recorded for this clonotype. The chain has TRBV7-9 and TRBJ2-6; maybe TRBD1 (7 bases). The V gene's germline CDR1 is SEHNR and CDR2 FQNEAQ (reference sequence). The CDR3 spans 17 residues. V was pared by 4 bases and J by 0 bases, with 13 bases between. CDR3 sequence reads: CASSSQGGYSGANVLTF. In DNA, the CDR3 is TGTGCCAGCAGCTCCCAGGGGGGCTACTCTGGGGCCAACGTCCTGACTTTC.

At least ten counts were recorded for this clonotype. The rearrangement uses TRBV2 and TRBJ2-3; a weak D match, TRBD2 (5 bases). Germline V gene lookup returns CDR1 SNHLY and CDR2 FYNNEI. The V end lost 10 bases, the J end lost 1 base, and 15 bases lay between the germline ends. The CDR3 is made up of 14 amino acids. The CDR3 DNA is TGTGCCACCGTACTAGTAGAGGGCACAGATACGCAGTATTTT. Translation: CATVLVEGTDTQYF.

This clonotype was recorded at least ten times. The rearrangement links TRBV19 to TRBJ1-2; no clear D. Germline assignment: CDR1 LNHDA and CDR2 SQIVND (reference sequence). The length of the CDR3 is 15 residues. Between the trimmed V and J ends, which lost 5 bases and 4 bases, there was a span of 17 bases. In nucleotides, the CDR3 is TGTGCCAGTAGTCCAGTTAGACGGGCTAGCTATGGCTACACCTTC. As protein: CASSPVRRASYGYTF.

This clonotype appeared many times. The rearrangement uses TRBV6-2 or TRBV6-3 and TRBJ1-1, with a weak D call TRBD1 (6 bases). The length of the CDR3 is 18 residues. The germline CDR1 and CDR2 sequences are MNHEY and SVGEGT. Trimming removed 0 bases from V and 4 bases from J, with 21 bases in between. CDR3 DNA sequence: TGTGCCAGCAGTTACTCGACTCTTCTTACAGGGAGTCGCACTGAAGCTTTCTTT. Its protein is CASSYSTLLTGSRTEAFF.

This chain connects TRBV7-2 to TRBJ1-6; D gene ambiguous. V was cut by 2 bases and J by 10 bases, with 6 bases left in between. The CDR3 is 12 amino acids. CDR1 and CDR2 from the germline V gene are SGHTA and FQGNSA. DNA for the CDR3: TGTGCCAGCAGCTTAACCGGCTCACCCCTCCACTTT. It is translated as CASSLTGSPLHF.

Many counts were recorded for this clonotype. CDR3 sequence reads: CASSRGLSEAFF. In nucleotides, the CDR3 is TGTGCCAGCAGCCGAGGCCTTTCTGAAGCTTTCTTT. This rearrangement joins TRBV3-1 to TRBJ1-1; the D is unclear. The germline V gene has CDR1 LGHDT and CDR2 YNNKEL (reference sequence). The CDR3 sequence is 12 residues long. V dropped 4 bases and J dropped 6 bases, with 9 bases sitting between them.

This clonotype was detected only a few times. The chain joins TRBV13 to TRBJ2-2; D is possibly TRBD1 (6 bases). Trimming took off 5 bases at V and 1 base at J, with 11 bases between the two ends. The CDR3 length is 15 residues. Germline CDR1 is PRHDT and CDR2 is FYEKMQ (reference sequence). The CDR3 loop reads CASSTTGMNTGELFF. CDR3 DNA sequence: TGTGCCAGCAGCACGACAGGAATGAACACCGGGGAGCTGTTTTTT.

This clonotype was detected many times. The V gene is TRBV28, the J gene TRBJ2-7; D might be TRBD2 (7 bases). This CDR3 comprises 13 residues. Germline values: CDR1 MDHEN, CDR2 SYDVKM. V was cut by 6 bases and J by 2 bases, with 11 bases left in between. The CDR3 loop is CASRDGGPYEQYF. Here the CDR3 DNA reads TGTGCCAGCAGGGACGGGGGGCCCTACGAGCAGTACTTC.

The V and J genes are TRBV7-2 and TRBJ2-2; D call uncertain. V was clipped by 5 bases and J by 5 bases, with 12 bases between them. Germline loops: CDR1 SGHTA, CDR2 FQGNSA. The CDR3 is 14 amino acids. In nucleotides, the CDR3 is TGTGCCAGCAGCCTACGAGGCTGGACCGGGGAGCTGTTTTTT. Translating gives CASSLRGWTGELFF.

The V call is TRBV7-4, the J call TRBJ2-7; 9 nucleotides agree with TRBD1. Germline V gives CDR1 SGHVT, CDR2 SQSDAQ. V dropped 6 bases and J dropped 2; count of bases not matched to a gene: 5. The CDR3 totals 14 residues. DNA of the CDR3: TGTGCCAGCAGGTCACAGGGGGCCCCCTACGAGCAGTACTTC. This gives the protein CASRSQGAPYEQYF.

The chain employs TRBV12-3 or TRBV12-4 and TRBJ2-1, with 10 bases fitting TRBD2. J lost 4 bases, V lost 9 bases, and 9 bases had no gene match. This CDR3 has 15 amino acids. CDR3 coding DNA: TGTGCCAGTAGCACGGGACTAGCGTGGTACAATGAGCAGTTCTTC. Its translation: CASSTGLAWYNEQFF.